Listed below are T cell receptor beta chains from one sample, sequenced in a study of blood T cell repertoires in COVID-19. Here immunoSEQ multiplex PCR was the method, and the copy in TCRdb shows in-frame clones only, minus some. The sample consists of roughly 300,000 clones, 85% of them appearing once. Sequencing was done on a sample of PBMCs or T cells enriched from blood (not recorded which). The receptor set was obtained from a woman aged 45 to 65 who had recovered from COVID-19. Both conserved end residues are trimmed from each CDR3. The order of the fields is V gene, J gene, CDR3 protein.

TRBV5-1	TRBJ2-1	ASSIRPSGGNNEQF
TRBV6-4	TRBJ2-3	ASSATSGSTDTQY
TRBV25-1	TRBJ1-4	ASSDQARGFEKLF
TRBV5-4	TRBJ2-7	ASSSERTGGLYEQY
TRBV18	TRBJ1-5	ASSPRQGAGQPQH
TRBV12-5	TRBJ2-1	ASGVAGGYNEQF
TRBV5-1	TRBJ1-1	ASSSQTIRRNTEAF
TRBV30	TRBJ1-3	AWNNQGNTIY
TRBV29-1	TRBJ1-1	SVRSTGTANTEAF
TRBV5-1	TRBJ1-6	ASRRDSLLSPLH
TRBV2	TRBJ2-3	ASKPGQGFGAQY
TRBV28	TRBJ1-2	ASSLARANYGYT
TRBV7-3	TRBJ2-7	ASSWGQTYEQY
TRBV27	TRBJ1-2	ASSLDRGVDGYT
TRBV4-1	TRBJ1-1	ASSHGDRTEAF
TRBV30	TRBJ1-1	AWSSGTEAF
TRBV6-4	TRBJ1-2	ASSDSGRYGYT
TRBV7-6	TRBJ1-2	ASSPGTGKVDGYT
TRBV5-4	TRBJ2-7	ASSLYGTSSSYEQY
TRBV27	TRBJ1-2	ASSFDKAYGYT
TRBV29-1	TRBJ1-1	SVEPQGKSTEAF
TRBV19	TRBJ2-7	ASSIIAGDEQY
TRBV29-1	TRBJ2-7	SARRGQGGYEQY
TRBV27	TRBJ1-1	ASSWAPDTEAF
TRBV6-5	TRBJ2-7	ASRMGQFYEQY
TRBV30	TRBJ1-5	AWSQQGGQPQH
TRBV19	TRBJ2-7	ASSTLDSKSSSYEQY
TRBV29-1	TRBJ1-1	SGVRGRITEAF
TRBV28	TRBJ2-7	AGSATPGRIDLGQY
TRBV6-1	TRBJ1-1	ASSEVPEGATEAF
TRBV5-6	TRBJ2-3	ASSLRRTDTQY
TRBV30	TRBJ1-3	AWNPGLLPSGNTIY
TRBV27	TRBJ2-7	ASSLVELQGLLAGDSFEQY
TRBV28	TRBJ1-2	ASEDRVSNYGYT
TRBV7-2	TRBJ1-4	ASSLSWGGANEKLF
TRBV7-9	TRBJ2-7	ASSLAQGKSEQY
TRBV18	TRBJ1-1	ASSLPGQGEAF
TRBV27	TRBJ2-7	ASSPQRGFGPLEQY
TRBV28	TRBJ1-1	ASRIVQGMNTEAF
TRBV4-1	TRBJ2-3	ASSQDRDTDTQY
TRBV28	TRBJ2-3	ASSPAGDTQY
TRBV18	TRBJ2-2	ASSTRDRGTVGELF
TRBV7-8	TRBJ2-6	ASSLTGVSGANVLT
TRBV7-3	TRBJ2-1	ASSSLAGVSYNEQF
TRBV29-1	TRBJ2-5	SVEPEEETQY
TRBV3-1/TRBV3-2	TRBJ1-2	ASSPGQVYGYT
TRBV28	TRBJ1-5	ASSQSGQGNQPQH
TRBV30	TRBJ1-2	AWTYYRGLRGYT
TRBV5-1	TRBJ2-2	ASSLVSGMGTGELF
TRBV20-1	TRBJ1-3	SASGEGLSGNTIY
TRBV6-6	TRBJ1-5	ATQQYRGADQPQH
TRBV7-8	TRBJ1-1	ASSFLRTGGTEAF
TRBV2	TRBJ1-6	ASRRDSDSPLH
TRBV19	TRBJ1-4	ASRYRAGNEKLF
TRBV11-2	TRBJ1-2	ASSPSTSTNYGYT
TRBV7-7	TRBJ2-2	ASSLVGRGTGELF
TRBV5-4	TRBJ1-3	ASSRQGNSGNTIY
TRBV28	TRBJ2-4	ASSLGGLTKNIQY
TRBV5-4	TRBJ1-6	ASSFGQTESPLH